These 9 T cell receptor beta chains originate from one sample sequenced in a study of TIL therapy for anti-PD-1-resistant metastatic lung cancer. This was the immunoSEQ v3 assay. Using immunoSEQ multiplex PCR, the repertoire was profiled, and TCRdb retains in-frame clones only, with some absent. The profile shows about 60,000 clones, 87% of them singletons. Specified time point: pre-treatment sample, taken before nivolumab and TIL therapy. This specimen was blood, taken at baseline. The receptors were sampled from a person aged 25-85 years with non-small cell lung cancer.

This chain joins TRBV29-1 and TRBJ2-2, with 7 bases fitting TRBD2. There are 14 residues in the CDR3. The ends lost 5 bases at V and 2 bases at J; junction bases unmatched: 5. Looked up from germline, CDR1 is SQVTM and CDR2 is ANQGSEA. The CDR3 loop is CSVWSGANTGELFF. For the CDR3, the DNA is TGCAGCGTTTGGAGCGGGGCTAACACCGGGGAGCTGTTTTTT.

This sequence joins TRBV10-1 and TRBJ2-7; a possible D gene is TRBD2 (6 bases). The CDR3 consists of 11 residues. Germline V CDR1 and CDR2: WNHNN, SYGVQD (reference sequence). V lost 11 bases, J lost 4 bases, and 12 bases lay in between. CDR3 in DNA: TGCGCCTGGTTTAGCGGTTACGAGCAGTACTTC. The encoded protein is CAWFSGYEQYF.

In DNA form, the CDR3 reads TGTGCCAGCAGCGTAGCGGTCGCTGAGGATGAGCAGTTCTTC. Protein sequence: CASSVAVAEDEQFF. J is TRBJ2-1 and V is TRBV9; D remains unclear. Germline values: CDR1 SGDLS, CDR2 YYNGEE. The CDR3 covers 14 residues. The V gene lost 0 bases and the J gene lost 8 bases, with 12 bases spanning the gap.

The V and J genes are TRBV5-1 and TRBJ1-5; a possible D gene is TRBD1 (5 bases). Germline V CDR1 and CDR2: SGHRS, YFSETQ. The V and J ends lost 4 bases and 7 bases respectively, with 12 bases between them. The CDR3 covers 13 residues. The CDR3 loop reads CASSGGEGQPQHF. DNA for the CDR3: TGCGCCAGCAGCGGGGGAGAAGGACAGCCCCAGCATTTT.

Written as DNA, the CDR3 is TGCGCCAGCAGCTTGGGGACTAGCGGGAAAGAGACCCAGTACTTC. It specifies CASSLGTSGKETQYF. The chain links TRBV5-1 to TRBJ2-5; 12 bases agree with TRBD2. The junction had 0 bases not matched to a gene; V was cut back by 0 bases and J by 3 bases. The CDR3 extends over 15 amino acids. Germline values: CDR1 SGHRS, CDR2 YFSETQ.

This clone was counted a few times. CDR3 in amino acids: CASNRGPLSGANVLTF. The CDR3 bases are TGTGCCAGCAACAGGGGTCCCCTCTCTGGGGCCAACGTCCTGACTTTC. The J gene is TRBJ2-6, the V gene TRBV5-6, with 7 bases that match TRBD1. V dropped 6 bases and J dropped 0; count of bases not matched to a gene: 6. Germline V gene lookup returns CDR1 SGHDT and CDR2 YYEEEE. The CDR3 has 16 residues.

The gene calls are TRBV12-1 and TRBJ1-4. TRBV12-1 is a pseudogene locus. CDR3 size: 16 residues. The CDR3 bases are TGTGCCAGCAGCTTTGGGGAAGAACTCCTAGGGGAAAAACTGTTTTTT. Encoded protein: CASSFGEELLGEKLFF.

V and J are TRBV29-1 and TRBJ2-7; the D gene is possibly TRBD2 (6 bases). In germline, CDR1 is SQVTM, CDR2 ANQGSEA. Trimming took 6 bases from V and 2 from J, leaving 14 bases between them. The CDR3 covers 13 residues. CDR3 region: CSVTHGTPYEQYF. CDR3 bases: TGCAGCGTCACACACGGGACTCCCTACGAGCAGTACTTC.

The chain links TRBV19 to TRBJ1-2; no clear D gene. CDR1 is LNHDA and CDR2 is SQIVND in the germline V gene (reference sequence). The germline V and J ends were trimmed by 6 bases and 5 bases, with 16 bases remaining between them. The CDR3 length is 14 residues. CDR3 bases: TGTGCCAGTAGCCCGGAGCTAGAAGGGTATGGCTACACCTTC. Translated, it gives CASSPELEGYGYTF.